This is a list of T cell receptor beta chains from one sample in a study of blood T cell repertoires in COVID-19. The data were produced by immunoSEQ multiplex PCR, yet TCRdb's version contains in-frame clones alone and is incomplete. This sample carries over 75,000 clones, 90% of them seen once, and the ten largest clones take 1.5%. The specimen sequenced was peripheral blood. The receptors come from a human donor with active COVID-19. The donor label of this sample is uncertain. Each CDR3 is given with its conserved first and last residue. Each record gives: D gene, V gene, CDR3 length, J gene, clone size, CDR3 protein, CDR3 DNA. The D gene is left open where the match is weak. Not every row has a clone size; where given, it reads once, few, many or a size class.

>-|TRBV6-5|13|TRBJ1-2|-
CATTPTGVDGYTF
TGTGCCACCACCCCGACAGGAGTTGATGGCTACACCTTC
>TRBD2|TRBV6-2/TRBV6-3|15|TRBJ2-7|-
CASIPGLAGKYEQYF
TGTGCCAGCATCCCGGGACTAGCGGGGAAGTACGAGCAGTACTTC
>-|TRBV6-5|14|TRBJ2-3|-
CASSTRGGADTQYF
TGTGCCAGCAGTACCCGCGGAGGGGCAGATACGCAGTATTTT
>-|TRBV9|16|TRBJ2-2|-
CASSTQGSTNTGELFF
TGTGCCAGCAGCACCCAGGGATCGACGAACACCGGGGAGCTGTTTTTT
>-|TRBV6-6|14|TRBJ1-2|-
CATKGRGSDYGYTF
TGTGCCACCAAGGGTAGGGGATCGGACTATGGCTACACCTTC
>-|TRBV5-1|11|TRBJ2-7|-
CASHREQEQYF
TGCGCCAGTCACCGGGAACAGGAGCAGTACTTC
>-|TRBV7-2|17|TRBJ2-7|-
CASSLMVGTGVSYEQYF
TGTGCCAGCAGCTTAATGGTGGGGACGGGGGTCTCCTACGAGCAGTACTTC
>-|TRBV29-1|14|TRBJ1-1|-
CSVDPGGIGTEAFF
TGCAGCGTTGATCCGGGGGGCATTGGCACTGAAGCTTTCTTT
>TRBD1|TRBV6-2/TRBV6-3|14|TRBJ2-7|-
CASSYNRGLGEQYF
TGTGCCAGCAGTTATAACAGGGGGCTGGGCGAGCAGTACTTC
>TRBD1|TRBV5-1|14|TRBJ1-4|once
CASSRDSSAEKLFF
TGCGCCAGCAGCAGGGACAGTAGCGCTGAAAAACTGTTTTTT
>TRBD1|TRBV9|15|TRBJ2-2|-
CASRPGTGGTGELFF
TGTGCCAGCAGACCCGGGACAGGGGGCACCGGGGAGCTGTTTTTT
>-|TRBV9|15|TRBJ2-7|-
CASSVGTAVGDEQYF
TGTGCCAGCAGCGTAGGTACAGCGGTGGGAGACGAGCAGTACTTC
>-|TRBV6-6|15|TRBJ2-7|-
CASSYGSGKTYEQYF
TGTGCCAGCAGTTACGGTTCAGGGAAAACCTACGAGCAGTACTTC
>TRBD2|TRBV28|19|TRBJ2-3|-
CASSFEWTSGGPSADTQYF
TGTGCCAGCAGTTTTGAATGGACTAGCGGGGGGCCAAGCGCAGATACGCAGTATTTT
>-|TRBV7-9|15|TRBJ2-2|few
CASSASGGHTGELFF
TGTGCCAGCAGCGCATCTGGGGGCCACACCGGGGAGCTGTTTTTT
>-|TRBV5-4|14|TRBJ2-3|-
CASSQVQDTDTQYF
TGTGCCAGCAGTCAGGTCCAGGACACAGATACGCAGTATTTT
>TRBD1|TRBV5-1|12|TRBJ1-1|once
CASSFGQDKAFF
TGCGCCAGCAGCTTCGGACAGGACAAAGCTTTCTTT
>-|TRBV28|13|TRBJ2-7|-
CASIPSGDYEQYF
TGTGCCAGCATCCCTTCCGGGGACTACGAGCAGTACTTC
>-|TRBV7-8|18|TRBJ2-7|-
CASSLDRAPKGPTYEQYF
TGTGCCAGCAGCTTAGACCGGGCCCCCAAGGGGCCAACCTACGAGCAGTACTTC
>TRBD2|TRBV12-3/TRBV12-4|13|TRBJ2-1|-
CASRSLADNEQFF
TGTGCCAGCCGAAGCCTAGCGGACAATGAGCAGTTCTTC
>TRBD2|TRBV30|17|TRBJ2-2|-
CAWSEDSRGGNFGELFF
TGTGCCTGGAGTGAAGACTCGCGGGGGGGCAATTTCGGGGAGCTGTTTTTT
>-|TRBV6-5|15|TRBJ1-3|-
CASAPQAPTGNTIYF
TGTGCCAGCGCCCCGCAGGCTCCCACTGGAAACACCATATATTTT
>-|TRBV14|16|TRBJ2-7|once
CASSLKTGLSSYEQYF
TGTGCCAGCAGCCTAAAAACAGGTTTAAGCTCCTACGAGCAGTACTTC
>TRBD1|TRBV19|15|TRBJ2-7|once
CASSTLRTGYHEQYF
TGTGCCAGTAGTACTCTAAGGACAGGGTACCACGAGCAGTACTTC
>-|TRBV29-1|13|TRBJ1-6|-
CSVGEGKNSPLHF
TGCAGCGTTGGGGAGGGGAAAAATTCACCCCTCCACTTT
>-|TRBV27|17|TRBJ1-6|-
CASSLLAGAASNSPLHF
TGTGCCAGCAGTTTATTGGCAGGGGCGGCCTCCAATTCACCCCTCCACTTT
>TRBD1|TRBV11-2|15|TRBJ1-3|-
CASSLQGGSGNTIYF
TGTGCCAGCAGCTTACAGGGGGGTTCTGGAAACACCATATATTTT
>-|TRBV7-6|15|TRBJ2-7|-
CASSRGGSPSYEQYF
TGTGCCAGCAGCCGCGGCGGGTCGCCTAGCTACGAGCAGTACTTC
>-|TRBV6-5|11|TRBJ2-3|-
CASSRGDTQYF
TGTGCCAGCTCGAGGGGGGATACGCAGTATTTT
>TRBD1|TRBV6-5|16|TRBJ2-2|-
CASSLRTGGVPGELFF
TGTGCCAGCAGTTTGAGGACAGGGGGCGTGCCCGGGGAGCTGTTTTTT
>-|TRBV19|12|TRBJ2-1|-
CASSPQFGEQFF
TGTGCCAGTAGTCCTCAGTTTGGTGAGCAGTTCTTC
>-|TRBV4-3|15|TRBJ1-5|-
CASSQDITNPQPQHF
TGCGCCAGCAGCCAAGATATTACTAATCCCCAGCCCCAGCATTTT
>-|TRBV4-1|13|TRBJ2-7|-
CASSTGLLHEQYF
TGCGCCAGCAGCACGGGGTTACTCCACGAGCAGTACTTC
>-|TRBV28|16|TRBJ2-3|-
CASSGLLVFSTDTQYF
TGTGCCAGCAGTGGCCTACTAGTTTTTAGCACAGATACGCAGTATTTT